This TCR beta chain was sequenced in a study of cytomegalovirus exposure and HLA in healthy donors. Study conclusions and caveats: In most subjects, TCR beta sequences reportedly gave accurate predictions of HLA-A and HLA-B alleles. Presence/absence analyses assumed roughly uniform sequencing depth across donors, which may not hold.

The length of the CDR3 is 11 residues. The germline gives CDR1 GTSNPN, CDR2 SVGIG (reference sequence). Researchers ran the PCR with 60 Vbeta and 13 Jbeta primers. Assay: immunoSEQ multiplex PCR; the TCRdb copy retains only in-frame clones and omits some. The table shows some 100,000 clones, with 60% to 80% occurring only once. As regards this clone: Its antigen is unidentified.

Sequencing was carried out using PBMCs. The rearrangement joins TRBV30 to TRBJ2-1, with a weak D call TRBD2 (7 bases). This clonotype was sampled from a human donor in good health. For the CDR3, the DNA is TGTGCAAGGGGGGGCCGCAATGAGCAGTTCTTC. Residues: CARGGRNEQFF.